The 29 T cell receptor beta chains below all came from one sample that was sequenced in a study of breast tumors, draining lymph nodes, adjacent tissues. TCRdb ran MiXCR on the multiplex PCR reads and lists one entry per CDR3 protein. The table includes 200,000 to 250,000 distinct CDR3 sequences, 30% to 35% detected once. Axillary draining lymph nodes of breast cancer patients supplied the node samples. Sequenced material: axillary lymph node tissue. Source of these receptors: a female donor with breast cancer. Some clones in this sample may be carry-over from other donors' samples.

This rearrangement joins TRBV27 to TRBJ2-2; D not resolved. Germline V lookup: CDR1 MNHEY, CDR2 SMNVEV (reference sequence). The CDR3 has 15 amino acids. The ends were cut back, 7 bases at V and 6 bases at J, with 18 bases in the middle. The chain's CDR3 is CASTPLGSLAGELFF. CDR3 nucleotide sequence: TGTGCCAGCACCCCTTTGGGGTCGTTGGCCGGGGAGCTGTTTTTT.

A note on this clonotype: A read error is possible here, since a much larger clone lies one base away. The rearrangement joins TRBV12-3 or TRBV12-4 to TRBJ2-2, with 10 bases identical to TRBD2. The CDR3 is made up of 16 amino acids. V shed 3 bases and J 4 bases; nucleotides not matched to a gene: 5. The CDR3 loop reads CASSFGAGGGTGELFF. The CDR3 DNA reads TGTGCCAGCAGTTTCGGAGCGGGAGGGGGCACCGGGGAGCTGTTTTTT.

The chain recombines TRBV2 with TRBJ1-2, with a possible D match to TRBD1 (6 bases). Trimming pared 6 bases from V and 7 bases from J, leaving 15 bases between. The germline CDR1 and CDR2 sequences are SNHLY and FYNNEI. The CDR3 covers 13 residues. CDR3 coding DNA: TGTGCCAGCAGACAACAGGGATGGATTGGCTACACCTTC. Translation: CASRQQGWIGYTF.

About this clonotype: Just one base apart from a much larger clone, this may be a read error. The chain uses TRBV5-5 and TRBJ2-7; TRBD1 matches at 11 bases. The CDR3 contains 15 residues. Per the germline V gene, CDR1 is SGHKS and CDR2 is YYEKEE (reference sequence). Trimming removed 4 bases from V and 3 bases from J; junction bases left unmatched: 6. CDR3 DNA sequence: TGTGCCAGCAGCCTTCGGACAGGGGGCTACTACGAGCAGTACTTC. Protein sequence: CASSLRTGGYYEQYF.

The CDR3 sequence: CASSFTSGTGEQYF. The CDR3 DNA reads as TGTGCCAGCAGTTTCACTAGCGGCACGGGCGAGCAGTACTTC. The gene calls are TRBV27 and TRBJ2-7, with TRBD2 matching 8 bases. Germline loops: CDR1 MNHEY, CDR2 SMNVEV (reference sequence). CDR3 length: 14 residues. The V gene end was trimmed by 3 bases and the J gene end by 6 bases; junction bases not matched to a gene: 7.

This sequence joins TRBV25-1 and TRBJ2-6, with a possible D match to TRBD2 (6 bases). This CDR3 has 18 amino acids. CDR1 MGHDK and CDR2 SYGVNS come from the germline V gene. V lost 4 bases, J lost 1 base, and 17 bases lay in between. DNA of the CDR3: TGTGCCAGCAGTGCTAGAGATGATGGGGGGTCTGGGGCCAACGTCCTGACTTTC. Translation: CASSARDDGGSGANVLTF.

On this clonotype itself: One end of the junction fails to match germline, which may point to a read error. The genes are TRBV5-1 and TRBJ1-3; possibly TRBD1 for D (5 bases). CDR1 and CDR2 from the germline V gene are SGHRS and YFSETQ. The CDR3 is 15 residues long. CDR3 sequence: CASSLGGGSRNTIYF. In DNA, the CDR3 is TGCGCCAGCAGCTTGGGGGGCGGCTCTAGAAACACCATATATTTT.

V gene TRBV6-2 or TRBV6-3 combines with J gene TRBJ2-7; the match to TRBD2 covers 11 bases. In germline, CDR1 is MNHEY, CDR2 SVGEGT. J lost 5 bases, V lost 4 bases, and 4 bases had no gene match. The CDR3 covers 14 residues. Here the CDR3 reads CASSSPGLADEQYF. In DNA, the CDR3 is TGTGCCAGCAGTTCCCCGGGACTAGCGGACGAGCAGTACTTC.

The V and J genes are TRBV25-1 and TRBJ2-1; 7 bases are a match to TRBD2. Losses at the gene ends were 5 bases for V and 8 bases for J; bases not matched to a gene: 12. The germline V gene encodes CDR1 MGHDK and CDR2 SYGVNS. The CDR3 has 15 amino acids. In DNA form, the CDR3 reads TGTGCCAGCAGTTTAACTACTAGCGTGAACTATGAGCAGTTCTTC. Protein sequence: CASSLTTSVNYEQFF.

Remarks on this clonotype: The junction departs from the called germline gene at one end, perhaps through a read error. V and J are TRBV7-9 and TRBJ2-6; 12 nucleotides line up with TRBD1. The CDR3 has 19 amino acids. The germline V gene encodes CDR1 SEHNR and CDR2 FQNEAQ (reference sequence). In DNA form, the CDR3 reads TGTGCCAGCAGCTTAAGGGGGACAGGGGGCTTCTCTGGGCCCAACGTCCTGACTTTC. Translated: CASSLRGTGGFSGPNVLTF.

This clonotype was counted at least ten times. This chain connects TRBV11-3 to TRBJ2-7; no firm D call. Germline V gene lookup returns CDR1 SGHNT and CDR2 YENEEA. The CDR3 spans 14 residues. The V and J ends lost 4 bases and 5 bases respectively, with 15 bases between them. For the CDR3, the DNA is TGTGCCAGCAGCTCCGACCGGGTTTTGAACGAGCAGTACTTC. Amino acid sequence: CASSSDRVLNEQYF.

This clonotype showed up just once. The chain couples TRBV6-1 to TRBJ1-3; D perhaps matches TRBD1 (5 bases). From germline, CDR1 is MNHNS and CDR2 SASEGT. Trimming left V 5 bases short and J 0 bases short, with 17 bases between. CDR3 length: 17 amino acids. CDR3 DNA sequence: TGTGCCAGCAGTCACTCACAGGAGTTGAGCTCTGGAAACACCATATATTTT. Translating gives CASSHSQELSSGNTIYF.

At least ten counts were recorded for this clonotype. The genes are TRBV7-2 and TRBJ1-6; no reliable D call. The CDR3 totals 13 residues. Trimming took off 2 bases at V and 5 bases at J, with 4 bases between the two ends. Germline V gene lookup returns CDR1 SGHTA and CDR2 FQGNSA. The CDR3 nucleotides read TGTGCCAGCAGCTTATTAAATAATTCACCCCTCCACTTT. It translates to CASSLLNNSPLHF.

The chain combines TRBV10-3 with TRBJ2-1, with TRBD1 identical over 10 bases. J gave up 9 bases and V 10 bases, and 9 bases lay outside the gene matches. CDR3 length equals 13 residues. Looked up from germline, CDR1 is ENHRY and CDR2 is SYGVKD. In DNA, the CDR3 is TGTGCCACTGGACAGGGGGAGCTTAGTGAGCAGTTCTTC. It encodes CATGQGELSEQFF.

About this clonotype: One end of the junction does not line up with germline, which may come from a read error. The chain carries TRBV18 and TRBJ1-4, with unresolved D. Per the germline V gene, CDR1 is KGHSH and CDR2 is LQKENI. The CDR3 is made up of 15 amino acids. CDR3 nucleotide sequence: TGTACCAGCTCACCACGGGCAACAACTAATGAAAAACTGTTTTTT. Protein product: CTSSPRATTNEKLFF.

Ten or more counts support this clonotype. This rearrangement joins TRBV19 to TRBJ1-4; tentative D call: TRBD1 (5 bases). Germline-derived CDR1 and CDR2 are LNHDA and SQIVND (reference sequence). V lost 5 bases and J 6 bases, leaving 13 bases between the germline ends. The CDR3 totals 14 residues. CDR3 protein: CASSGYRSYEKLFF. For the CDR3, the DNA is TGTGCCAGTAGTGGATACAGGTCTTATGAAAAACTGTTTTTT.

In the case of this clonotype: A much larger clone differs by one base, so this may be a read error. The V call is TRBV11-3, the J call TRBJ2-2, with 7 nucleotides matching TRBD1. The CDR3 has 14 amino acids. Per the germline V gene, CDR1 is SGHNT and CDR2 is YENEEA. CDR3 bases: TGTGCCGGCAGCTCCCGGCAGGGGGTCGGGGAGCTGTTTTTT. This encodes CAGSSRQGVGELFF.

The chain couples TRBV20-1 to TRBJ2-1, with 8 bases matching TRBD2. Germline V lookup: CDR1 DFQATT, CDR2 SNEGSKA (reference sequence). After removal of 5 bases from V and 9 bases from J, the junction contained 15 bases not matched to a gene. The CDR3 is 15 residues long. CDR3 DNA: TGCAGTGCTGGGTCCGGGGGGGCTGGGGCTGGTGAGCAGTTCTTC. Protein product: CSAGSGGAGAGEQFF.

Concerning this clonotype itself: Because the CDR3 is missing its conserved closing phenylalanine or tryptophan, this is likely a read error. No DNA is shown, since the ends of the CDR3 on it are uncertain; the CDR3 is the one TCRdb lists. J is TRBJ1-3 and V is TRBV19; the D call TRBD1 from the table was never checked on the DNA. Looked up from germline, CDR1 is LNHDA and CDR2 is SQIVND (reference sequence). The CDR3 extends over 12 residues, inclusive of both ends. The CDR3 sequence: CASSAGRTGIGG.

Concerning this clonotype: This clone may be a read error of a much larger clone one base away. The chain combines TRBV5-1 with TRBJ1-2, with D unresolved. Germline V gives CDR1 SGHRS, CDR2 YFSETQ. There are 15 residues in the CDR3. CDR3 nucleotides: TGCGCCAGCAGCTCCCTGAATATGGGCTTCCGTGGCTACGCCTTC. As protein: CASSSLNMGFRGYAF.

This clonotype has a count of ten or more. DNA for the CDR3: TGTGCCAGCAGCTTGCTAGTTCGAGGCACAGATACGCAGTATTTT. Translated, it gives CASSLLVRGTDTQYF. V and J are TRBV11-2 and TRBJ2-3, with D unresolved. The CDR3 loop spans 15 amino acids. Trimming pared 3 bases from V and 1 base from J, leaving 11 bases between. Germline-derived CDR1 and CDR2 are SGHAT and FQNNGV.

The chain is built from TRBV6-5 and TRBJ2-3; 10 nucleotides match TRBD2. Germline-derived CDR1 and CDR2 are MNHEY and SVGAGI. The CDR3 is 14 amino acids. The junction had 3 bases not matched to a gene; V was cut back by 9 bases and J by 0 bases. CDR3 nucleotide sequence: TGTGCCAGAAGACTAGCGGGTAGCACAGATACGCAGTATTTT. Its translation: CARRLAGSTDTQYF.

This clonotype was recorded many times. This chain uses TRBV6-5 with TRBJ1-2; possible D gene TRBD1, 5 bases. Per germline, CDR1 MNHEY and CDR2 SVGAGI. The CDR3 runs 16 residues. The germline V and J ends were trimmed by 1 base and 0 bases, with 12 bases remaining between them. The CDR3 DNA follows: TGTGCCAGCAGTTACTGGGCTCCAGGGACTAACTATGGCTACACCTTC. Its translation is CASSYWAPGTNYGYTF.

This clonotype has a single count. Since a much larger clone is just one base distant, this may be a read error. The chain recombines TRBV12-3 or TRBV12-4 with TRBJ2-1; 7 positions agree with TRBD2. The junction had 16 bases not matched to a gene; V was cut back by 6 bases and J by 8 bases. The CDR3 loop spans 16 amino acids. The CDR3 is CASSPWGSGTYDEQFF. CDR3 DNA: TGTGCCAGCAGCCCCTGGGGGAGCGGGACGTACGATGAGCAGTTCTTC.

This clonotype has more than one count but fewer than ten. The chain has TRBV18 and TRBJ2-2; the D is unclear. The CDR3 extends over 12 amino acids. Trimming shortened V by 5 bases and J by 7 bases, and 8 bases separated the two germline ends. CDR1 KGHSH and CDR2 LQKENI come from the germline V gene. The CDR3 sequence is CASSEVDGELFF. The CDR3 coding sequence is TGTGCCAGCTCAGAGGTAGACGGGGAGCTGTTTTTT.

This chain links TRBV7-9 with TRBJ1-3; no definite D call. V lost 3 bases, J lost 8 bases, and 17 bases lay in between. This CDR3 spans 15 amino acids. CDR1 is SEHNR, CDR2 FQNEAQ, per germline (reference sequence). The CDR3 DNA sequence: TGTGCCAGCAGCTTCCCGGAGAGCTATGGCTACACCATATATTTT. Translated: CASSFPESYGYTIYF.

This clonotype has just one count. The chain is built from TRBV6-6 and TRBJ1-1; 10 positions match TRBD1. The ends lost 7 bases at V and 1 base at J; junction bases unmatched: 6. The CDR3 extends over 15 amino acids. Germline-derived CDR1 and CDR2 are MNHNY and SVGAGI (reference sequence). CDR3 protein: CASTRTGGANTEAFF. The CDR3 DNA reads TGTGCCAGCACCCGGACAGGGGGGGCGAACACTGAAGCTTTCTTT.

This clonotype was counted ten times or more. A much larger clonotype is one base distant, so this may be a read error. V is TRBV6-5 and J is TRBJ1-2; 10 nucleotides agree with TRBD1. The germline V gene has CDR1 MNHEY and CDR2 SVGAGI. This CDR3 has 15 residues. Losses at the gene ends were 5 bases for V and 1 base for J; bases not matched to a gene: 4. The CDR3: CASSHWTGGNYGYTF. CDR3 nucleotides: TGTGCCAGCAGTCACTGGACAGGGGGTAACTATGGCTACACCTTC.

Many counts were recorded for this clonotype. The junction does not match germline at one end; this may be a read error. This rearrangement joins TRBV7-7 to TRBJ2-2; D ambiguous. The CDR3 spans 14 residues. The germline V gene has CDR1 SSHAT and CDR2 FNYEAQ (reference sequence). For the CDR3, the DNA is TGTGCTAGCAGCCCTAACTTGCAGTCCGGGGAGCTGTTTTTT. Protein: CASSPNLQSGELFF.